The 9 T cell receptor beta chains below come from one sample, sequenced in a study of response to subunit inactivated influenza vaccine. A single record per CDR3 protein comes from TCRdb applying MiXCR to the RT-PCR reads. The sample yields about 700,000 distinct CDR3 sequences, approximately 14% seen once. The sequencing here drew on PBMCs from blood, taken 14 to 15 days before vaccination. The receptors originated from a man aged 45-60 years who received an inactivated influenza vaccine.

This clonotype was seen only a few times. The chain is built from TRBV27 and TRBJ2-1, with 15 bases fitting TRBD2. Looked up from germline, CDR1 is MNHEY and CDR2 is SMNVEV (reference sequence). Trimming took 3 bases from V and 8 from J; bases not matched to a gene: 14. This CDR3 is built from 19 residues. The CDR3 loop is CASSFLGTSGGLGFDEQFF. The CDR3 nucleotides read TGTGCCAGCAGTTTCCTCGGGACTAGCGGGGGGTTGGGGTTCGATGAGCAGTTCTTC.

The chain combines TRBV4-2 with TRBJ2-4, with D uncertain. The length of the CDR3 is 17 residues. CDR1 and CDR2 (germline): LGHNA, YNFKEQ. V lost 0 bases to trimming and J lost 0 bases, with 12 bases between them. The CDR3 DNA sequence: TGTGCCAGCAGCCAAGATTGGGGTGGAGTAGCCAAAAACATTCAGTACTTC. It encodes CASSQDWGGVAKNIQYF.

This clonotype was counted ten times or more. This sequence joins TRBV5-1 and TRBJ2-5; TRBD1 might be the D (5 bases). The CDR3 covers 15 residues. The V gene's germline CDR1 is SGHRS and CDR2 YFSETQ. V dropped 6 bases and J dropped 2 bases, with 17 bases sitting between them. The CDR3 bases are TGCGCCAGCACCTCAACAGGAGCCATTCAAGAGACCCAGTACTTC. It codes for CASTSTGAIQETQYF.

The chain links TRBV28 to TRBJ2-2; weak D call: TRBD2 (5 bases). The CDR3 spans 15 residues. Germline V lookup: CDR1 MDHEN, CDR2 SYDVKM. With 6 bases removed from V and 6 bases from J, the gap between germline ends came to 17 bases. In DNA, the CDR3 is TGTGCCAGCAGACCCCCGACTACCCGGGCCGGGGAGCTGTTTTTT. Its translation: CASRPPTTRAGELFF.

This clonotype was observed at least ten times. The V and J genes are TRBV5-6 and TRBJ1-1; 10 nucleotides agree with TRBD1. Germline V gives CDR1 SGHDT, CDR2 YYEEEE. This CDR3 has 14 residues. V shed 3 bases, J shed 6 bases, and the junction held 5 bases outside the gene matches. The CDR3 nucleotides are TGTGCCAGCAGCTACCGGGACAGGGGTCCTGAAGCTTTCTTT. It yields the protein CASSYRDRGPEAFF.

CDR3 loop: CASSLGLAGGRDTQYF. CDR3 in DNA: TGTGCCAGCAGCCTGGGACTAGCGGGGGGGCGGGATACGCAGTATTTT. The chain links TRBV7-6 to TRBJ2-3; 16 positions match TRBD2. This CDR3 contains 16 residues. CDR1 and CDR2 (germline): SGHVS, FNYEAQ. The V gene end was trimmed by 5 bases and the J gene end by 6 bases; junction bases not matched to a gene: 5.

V gene TRBV11-2 combines with J gene TRBJ2-7; 16 bases line up with TRBD2. The V and J ends lost 5 bases and 0 bases, in that order; junction bases with no gene match: 13. The germline CDR1 and CDR2 sequences are SGHAT and FQNNGV. The CDR3 extends over 20 amino acids. The chain's CDR3 is CASSTRSGTSGRVSSYEQYF. CDR3 DNA sequence: TGTGCCAGCAGCACCCGGTCCGGGACTAGCGGGAGGGTAAGCTCCTACGAGCAGTACTTC. Complete variable domain (other parts from reference TRBV11-2 and TRBJ2-7): EAGVAQSPRYKIIEKRQSVAFWCNPISGHATLYWYQQILGQGPKLLIQFQNNGVVDDSQLPKDRFSAERLKGVDSTLKIQPAKLEDSAVYLCASSTRSGTSGRVSSYEQYFGPGTRLTVT.

The chain is built from TRBV7-9 and TRBJ2-1; D is ambiguous. The V end was cut by 4 bases, the J end by 8 bases, with 15 bases between. Looked up from germline, CDR1 is SEHNR and CDR2 is FQNEAQ (reference sequence). The CDR3 is 14 amino acids. For the CDR3, the DNA is TGTGCCAGCAGCTCGTCGAATGGTAGAGATGAGCAGTTCTTC. It yields the protein CASSSSNGRDEQFF.

This clonotype was seen at least ten times. The chain carries TRBV5-1 and TRBJ2-3, with D uncertain. Trimming pared 3 bases from V and 1 base from J, leaving 12 bases between. CDR1 is SGHRS, CDR2 YFSETQ, per germline. The CDR3 is 15 amino acids. The CDR3 coding sequence is TGCGCCAGCAGCTGGGTTGGCAGTCGCACAGATACGCAGTATTTT. Its translation: CASSWVGSRTDTQYF. Together with reference TRBV5-1 and TRBJ2-3, the CDR3 gives the full variable domain: KAGVTQTPRYLIKTRGQQVTLSCSPISGHRSVSWYQQTPGQGLQFLFEYFSETQRNKGNFPGRFSGRQFSNSRSEMNVSTLELGDSALYLCASSWVGSRTDTQYFGPGTRLTVL.